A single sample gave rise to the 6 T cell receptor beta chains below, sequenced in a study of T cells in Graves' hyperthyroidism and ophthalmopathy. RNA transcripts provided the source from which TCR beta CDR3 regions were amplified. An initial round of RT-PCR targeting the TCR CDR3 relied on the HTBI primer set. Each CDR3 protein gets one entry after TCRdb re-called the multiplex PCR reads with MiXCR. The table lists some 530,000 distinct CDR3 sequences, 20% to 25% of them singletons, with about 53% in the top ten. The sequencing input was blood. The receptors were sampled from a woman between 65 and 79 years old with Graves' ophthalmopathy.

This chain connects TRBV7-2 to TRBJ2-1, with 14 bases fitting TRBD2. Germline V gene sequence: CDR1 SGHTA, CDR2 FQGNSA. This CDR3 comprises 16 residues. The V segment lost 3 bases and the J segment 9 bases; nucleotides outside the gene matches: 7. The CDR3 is CASSFPGTSGSREQFF. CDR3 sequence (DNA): TGTGCCAGCAGCTTCCCCGGGACTAGCGGGAGTCGTGAGCAGTTCTTC.

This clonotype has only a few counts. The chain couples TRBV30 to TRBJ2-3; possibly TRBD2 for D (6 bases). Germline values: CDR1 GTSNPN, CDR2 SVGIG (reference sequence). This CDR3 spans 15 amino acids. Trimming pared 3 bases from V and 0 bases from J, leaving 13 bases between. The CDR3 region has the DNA TGTGCCTGGAGCTCGGGACTGTCTAGCACAGATACGCAGTATTTT. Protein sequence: CAWSSGLSSTDTQYF.

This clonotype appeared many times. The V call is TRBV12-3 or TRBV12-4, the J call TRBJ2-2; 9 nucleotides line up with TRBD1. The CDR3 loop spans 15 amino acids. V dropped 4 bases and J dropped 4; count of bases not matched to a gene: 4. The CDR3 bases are TGTGCCAGCAGTTCCGGGACAGGGTTCACCGGGGAGCTGTTTTTT. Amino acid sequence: CASSSGTGFTGELFF.

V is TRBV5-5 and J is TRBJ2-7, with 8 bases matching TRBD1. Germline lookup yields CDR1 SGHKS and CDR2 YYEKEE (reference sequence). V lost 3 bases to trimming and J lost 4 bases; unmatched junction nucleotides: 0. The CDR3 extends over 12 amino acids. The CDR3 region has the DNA TGTGCCAGCAGCTGGACAGGGTACGAGCAGTACTTC. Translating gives CASSWTGYEQYF. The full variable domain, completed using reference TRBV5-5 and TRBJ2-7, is DAGVTQSPTHLIKTRGQQVTLRCSPISGHKSVSWYQQVLGQGPQFIFQYYEKEERGRGNFPDRFSARQFPNYSSELNVNALLLGDSALYLCASSWTGYEQYFGPGTRLTVT.

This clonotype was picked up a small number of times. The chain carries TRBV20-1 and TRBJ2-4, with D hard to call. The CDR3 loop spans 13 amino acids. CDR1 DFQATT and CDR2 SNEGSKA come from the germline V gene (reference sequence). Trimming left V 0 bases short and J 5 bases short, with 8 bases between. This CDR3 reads CSARDRSQNIQYF. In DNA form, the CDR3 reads TGCAGTGCTAGAGATAGGTCCCAAAACATTCAGTACTTC.

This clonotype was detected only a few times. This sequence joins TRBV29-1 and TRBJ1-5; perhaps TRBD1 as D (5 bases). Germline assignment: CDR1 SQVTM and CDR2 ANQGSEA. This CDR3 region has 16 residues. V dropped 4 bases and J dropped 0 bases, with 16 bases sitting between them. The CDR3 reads CSVAVRGGYSNQPQHF. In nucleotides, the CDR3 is TGCAGCGTTGCCGTGAGGGGAGGGTATAGCAATCAGCCCCAGCATTTT.